This TCR beta chain was identified in a study of blood T cell repertoires in COVID-19. Study information: Italy, Spain and the United States were the sources of the convalescent and acute COVID-19 samples. PBMCs, B-cell-depleted T cells, or T cells provided the cDNA or gDNA that made up the material.

As originally analysed: Reference gene primer amplification gave estimated nucleated cell counts. The assay was immunoSEQ multiplex PCR, and TCRdb's table has in-frame clones only and misses some. Clone size and V and J calls were adopted from that table, with D and trimming inferred from the DNA. The repertoire holds approximately 110,000 clones, with about four fifths as singletons. In germline, CDR1 is MNHNY, CDR2 SVGAGI (reference sequence). This CDR3 comprises 14 residues. Trimming removed 4 bases at V and 4 bases at J, with 12 bases between. The receptor comes from an elderly man with acute or convalescent COVID-19. Source material: peripheral blood. V gene TRBV6-6 combines with J gene TRBJ2-3; D gene uncertain. The CDR3 protein is CASSSLRSADTQYF. CDR3 bases: TGTGCCAGCAGTTCCCTTCGGAGTGCAGATACGCAGTATTTT.